This T cell receptor (beta chain) came from a study of cytomegalovirus exposure and HLA in healthy donors (dated by TCRdb to about 2017). For context, the study as a whole: An earlier analysis of roughly 500 of the donors reported approximately 290 Gb of sequence data and 117 million unique TCR beta sequences from about 200 million T cells. Roughly 300 gigabases of sequencing data and 70 million to 100 million unique TCR sequences were included in an early release covering under 650 HLA-typed donors. Of the approximately 400 genotyped donors, 80% to 90% were placed in the genetic ancestry cluster associated with self-reported Caucasian donors. The study was designed to test whether signatures of past pathogen exposure could be identified by cataloging public T cell receptors. The study used immunosequencing to profile the T cell repertoires of around 600 subjects and linked those repertoires to cytomegalovirus serostatus. Along with the approximately 620-subject first cohort, a separate validation cohort of roughly 110 different subjects was used. To predict cytomegalovirus infection status, the study brought together high-throughput TCR immunosequencing, statistical association of individual TCRs with disease status, and machine learning. A later analysis re-examined previously published TCR beta repertoires from roughly 720 donors and added high-resolution HLA genotyping to investigate patterns of TCR occurrence. In the later analysis, no new phenotypic data were used to find candidate immune exposures; instead, reliance was placed on TCR beta sequences and their occurrence across donors. An earlier analysis of 450 to 750 of the donors used high-throughput TCR beta sequencing to judge whether each TCR beta V gene segment behaved as functional or pseudogenic. Donor age, sex, ethnicity and CMV serostatus were compiled together with the repertoire data. A later genetic analysis took genome-wide SNP genotypes for about three fifths of the 666 donors and used that subset as a discovery cohort. Every repertoire in the discovery cohort had been generated on one and the same sequencing platform. HLA typing covered class I and class II loci at four-digit resolution. Typing coverage varied by locus: roughly 629-630 donors for A, B, C, DRB1 and DQB1; some 520 for DQA1; nearly 610 for DPA1; fewer than 480 for DPB1. Roughly 5 DR-DQ haplotypes were handled as single units for association and clustering because linkage in the cohort was strong. Among about 410 genotyped donors of the cohort, an average of about 220,000 unique TCR beta nucleotide sequences was sequenced per donor, of which about 20% were non-productive.

The CDR3, cysteine through phenylalanine, is 12 amino acids long. This entry keeps only the CDR3 DNA: 36 bases, framed from base 1. At the junction V is shortened by 0 bases and J by 7 bases, with 7 bases in between. CDR1 and CDR2 are read off the germline V gene (reference sequence) as PRHDT and FYEKMQ. The cohort consisted of 650 to 850 healthy bone marrow donors. At the time of sampling, all cohort members were nominally healthy, though unrecorded immune exposures were likely present. The donor was CMV seropositive and belonged to the group of 250 to 300 seropositive cohort members. Every donor gave a peripheral blood sample, and the peripheral blood mononuclear cells from that sample were used for TCR beta sequencing. The Qiagen DNeasy Blood Extraction Kit was used to extract genomic DNA from the blood cell samples. On the study overall, not on this receptor specifically: Because counts were too low, around 18 rarely observed V segments, including chromosome 9 orphons, were left out of the earlier analysis of over 550 of the donors. In a later analysis, TCR association rates were found to vary across HLA loci, with the most associated TCRs seen for DRB1 alleles and the fewest for HLA-C alleles. Compared with equally common non-associated chains, HLA-associated TCR beta chains in a later analysis were more clonally expanded and had lower generation probabilities. V-gene and J-gene trimming of TCR beta chains was associated with a missense DCLRE1C variant in a later genetic analysis, and the association was replicated in an independent cohort. It was suggested by the authors that the approach could potentially be generalized to other disease states and immunological phenotypes. A later genetic analysis reported fewer N-insertions in productive TCRs among donors in an Asian-associated ancestry cluster than the roughly 670-donor mean. A later analysis found that most CMV-associated TCR beta chains appeared HLA-restricted, with HLA associations seemingly driven largely by CMV exposure. A cluster of highly shared sequence variants was judged likely to be a technical artifact of the sequencing pipeline. Correlated functional status among segregating V segments might be attributable to linkage disequilibrium, but an unknown experimental factor could not be ruled out. In an earlier analysis of some 500 of the donors, most TCR beta V segments appeared in productive rearrangements about 87% or about 30% of the time, broadly matching IMGT annotations. At a false discovery rate of 0.05, a later analysis linked 16,000 or so TCR beta sequences to specific HLA alleles. Strong co-occurrence of HLA alleles, especially DR and DQ, made assigning TCR associations to individual alleles difficult. Some IMGT-functional V segments, including TRBV6-2 and TRBV6-3, could not be told apart with the 87-base-pair reads, so those segments were excluded. The presence/absence analyses assumed that sequencing depth was roughly uniform across donors, and that assumption may not be true. Immune exposure information for the cohort was limited to CMV serostatus. Cytomegalovirus status was reported to be diagnosed by the classifier with high specificity and sensitivity in both the original and validation cohorts. Because HLA typing was missing for some donors at each locus, association tests included only the typed subset. Most TCR sequences were seen in very few donors, while some public TCRs were found in many individuals. In the study, some 160 TCR beta chains were listed as associated with cytomegalovirus. This cohort had only TCR beta chains sequenced, and the lack of alpha or paired-chain data limited which features could be detected. In vitro tests confirmed that a few of the cytomegalovirus-associated TCR beta chains recognize cytomegalovirus antigens. A further reported finding was that TCR beta sequences accurately predicted the HLA-A and HLA-B alleles for most subjects in the first cohort. According to a later analysis, parvovirus B19, influenza, CMV and Epstein-Barr virus appeared linked to several top co-occurrence clusters.

A note on this clone: No cognate antigen has been identified for it. No base quality information exists; no much larger clone differs at one position.

The library was built by means of the immunoSEQ multiplex PCR assay. The multiplex PCR relied on a mix of 60 forward primers for TCR Vbeta segments and 13 reverse primers for TCR Jbeta segments. The CDR3 region of rearranged TCR beta genes was amplified from genomic DNA by a multiplex PCR assay. Amplified TCR beta libraries were sequenced as 87-base-pair reads on the Illumina HiSeq System. For the original study's pipeline: Across the 700 or so repertoires, a later analysis counted around 80 million unique TCR beta chains, 9 million to 14 million of which were shared by at least two donors. A nearest-neighbor algorithm error-corrected the raw reads and collapsed the reads into unique sequences, merging closely related sequences to remove PCR and sequencing errors. CDR3 sequences were aligned to IMGT reference sequences to assign V, D and J gene segments. For a sequence to be retained, a match of at least six nucleotides was required to both a V gene segment and a J gene segment. Rearrangements were called productive when the CDR3 lacked stop codons and stayed in frame with V and J; all others were non-productive. Following IMGT convention, CDR3 was defined as the stretch from the second conserved V-encoded cysteine to the conserved J-encoded phenylalanine. Sequences without an unambiguous match to a single V gene segment were excluded from the earlier analysis of 450 to 750 of the donors. In an earlier analysis of several hundred of the donors, V segments were called functional above 56.7% productive rearrangements and were called segregating when the between-donor standard deviation exceeded 5%. A statistical classification framework was developed to diagnose cytomegalovirus status using the catalog of TCR beta chain sequences. In a later analysis, V and J genes were assigned by comparing TCR nucleotide sequences against IMGT/GENE-DB human TR gene sequences. A later analysis assigned CDR3 sequences and most-parsimonious VDJ recombination scenarios with the TCRdist pipeline. In a later analysis, every TCR beta chain was defined by the combination of its CDR3 amino acid sequence and its V-gene family, and reads without a unique V-gene family were dropped. A later analysis removed roughly 590 highly shared, low-generation-probability nucleotide sequences to deal with suspected cross-contamination and a sequencing artifact. In a later analysis, a clonal expansion index was calculated for each public chain from normalized within-repertoire ranks of inferred template counts. In a later analysis, generation probabilities were computed with a VDJ recombination model fitted to out-of-frame rearrangements, and the resulting probabilities were checked against IGoR. In a later analysis, TCR-TCR, TCR-HLA and TCR-CMV co-occurrence was scored with hypergeometric tests, and a repertoire-size bias correction was applied to TCR pairs. False discovery rates were estimated in a later analysis by permuting HLA or CMV assignments 20 times. In a later analysis, co-occurring TCRs were grouped using DBSCAN, with TCRdist sequence similarity added in when clustering inside HLA-allele-positive subsets. Repertoires with fewer than 30,000 or more than 120,000 public chains, plus five repertoires with anomalous nucleotide sharing, were excluded from co-occurrence clustering. This is the immuneACCESS table as TCRdb keeps it, with only in-frame sequences that have V and J called. A part of the clones is gone; compared with another copy, unresolved V genes explain less than half, and the rest is unexplained. D and trimming were read from the DNA, whereas the V and J calls and clone size are those reported in that table. This sample holds more than 140,000 clones; 64% were observed only once. The top ten constitute roughly 3.1% of the sample.

The V gene is TRBV13 and the J gene is TRBJ2-7; no D segment can be confidently identified. Sequenced material: PBMCs. The sequence came from a woman aged 30 to 39 in good health and CMV-seropositive. The nucleotides read TGTGCCAGCAGCTTAGGCTCGAGGGAGCAGTACTTC. This sequence encodes CASSLGSREQYF.